This T cell receptor (beta chain) appears in the sequencing data of a study of shared clonotypes between healthy human individuals. In the source study's methods: Because ImmunoSEQ provided only junction sequences with no quality scores, the filtering differed. The assay was immunoSEQ multiplex PCR, and TCRdb's table has in-frame clones only and misses some. That table supplies the V and J calls and clone size; D and trimming were determined from the DNA. The sample records more than 450,000 clones, 79% being singletons. Germline V gene lookup returns CDR1 LGHNA and CDR2 YNFKEQ. This CDR3 region has 13 residues. Trimming took 1 base from V and 0 from J, leaving 4 bases between them.

The chain carries TRBV4-2 and TRBJ2-7; no definite D call. Sequenced input: PBMCs. The clonotype comes from a middle-aged woman in good health. Some clones in this sample may be carry-over from other donors' samples. CDR3 in DNA: TGTGCCAGCAGCCAAGCCGTCTCCTACGAGCAGTACTTC. It yields the protein CASSQAVSYEQYF.